This T cell receptor (beta chain) is drawn from a study of tumor and adjacent non-tumor tissue in lung cancer. Overall study context: On average, productive TCRbeta reads reached roughly 4.2 million per sample.

The CDR3 is made up of 15 amino acids. Trimming pared 4 bases from V and 10 bases from J, leaving 19 bases between. About this clonotype itself: The antigen is unknown.

Study-wide findings and caveats: Top 100 clones took a larger repertoire share in normal lung. Significantly higher TCR diversity was found in tumor than normal lung.

No cell sorting was done before RNA was extracted from the tissue. This non-tumor lung sample came from over 3 cm beyond the tumor edge. Donors were chemotherapy-naive, newly diagnosed lung cancer surgical patients in China, August–late 2014. A modified ARM-PCR protocol with three rounds of nested PCR amplified TCRbeta. TCRdb re-called the multiplex PCR reads with MiXCR, one entry per CDR3 protein. The sample includes approximately 90,000 distinct CDR3 sequences, more than 65% of them seen just once. This TCR was sampled from a woman between 45 and 60 years old with non-small cell lung cancer. Sequenced material: distant non-tumor lung tissue. The rearrangement links TRBV12-3 or TRBV12-4 to TRBJ2-2, with D unresolved. CDR3 loop: CASSSQILGRVELFF. The DNA for the CDR3 is TGTGCCAGCAGTTCGCAAATACTTGGTAGAGTGGAGCTGTTTTTT.